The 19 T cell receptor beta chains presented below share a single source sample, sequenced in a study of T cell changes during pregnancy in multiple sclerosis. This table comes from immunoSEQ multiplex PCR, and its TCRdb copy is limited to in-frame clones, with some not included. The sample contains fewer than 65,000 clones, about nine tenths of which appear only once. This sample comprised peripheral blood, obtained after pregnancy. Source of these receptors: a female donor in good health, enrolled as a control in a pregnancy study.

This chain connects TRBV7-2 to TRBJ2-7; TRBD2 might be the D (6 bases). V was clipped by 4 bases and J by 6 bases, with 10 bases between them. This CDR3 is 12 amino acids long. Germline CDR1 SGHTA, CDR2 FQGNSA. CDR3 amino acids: CASSWGESEQYF. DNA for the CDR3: TGTGCCAGCAGCTGGGGGGAAAGCGAGCAGTACTTC.

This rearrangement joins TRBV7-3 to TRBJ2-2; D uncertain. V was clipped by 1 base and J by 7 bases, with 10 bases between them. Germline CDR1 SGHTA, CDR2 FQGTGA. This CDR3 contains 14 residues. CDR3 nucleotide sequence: TGTGCCAGCAGCTTAAACCCGGGTGGCGGGGAGCTGTTTTTT. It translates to CASSLNPGGGELFF. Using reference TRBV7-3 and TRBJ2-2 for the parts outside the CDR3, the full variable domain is GAGVSQTPSNKVTEKGKYVELRCDPISGHTALYWYRQSLGQGPEFLIYFQGTGAADDSGLPNDRFFAVRPEGSVSTLKIQRTERGDSAVYLCASSLNPGGGELFFGEGSRLTVL.

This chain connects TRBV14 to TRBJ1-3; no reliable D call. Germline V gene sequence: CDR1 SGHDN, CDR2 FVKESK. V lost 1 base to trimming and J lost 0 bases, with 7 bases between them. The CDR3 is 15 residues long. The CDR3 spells CASSQVTVSGNTIYF. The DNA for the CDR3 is TGTGCCAGCAGCCAAGTCACAGTCTCTGGAAACACCATATATTTT.

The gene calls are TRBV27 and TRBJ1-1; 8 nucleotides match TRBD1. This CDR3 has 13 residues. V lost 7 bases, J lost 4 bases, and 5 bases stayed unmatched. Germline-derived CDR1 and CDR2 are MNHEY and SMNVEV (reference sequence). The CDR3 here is CASTSGGFTEAFF. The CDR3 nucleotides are TGTGCCAGCACCTCAGGGGGCTTCACTGAAGCTTTCTTT.

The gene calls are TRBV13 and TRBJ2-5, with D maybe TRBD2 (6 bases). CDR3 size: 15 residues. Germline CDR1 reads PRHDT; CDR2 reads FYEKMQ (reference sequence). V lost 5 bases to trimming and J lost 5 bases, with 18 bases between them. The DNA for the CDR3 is TGTGCCAGCAGCCCTCCAGCGGGCAGAGCGGAGACCCAGTACTTC. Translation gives CASSPPAGRAETQYF.

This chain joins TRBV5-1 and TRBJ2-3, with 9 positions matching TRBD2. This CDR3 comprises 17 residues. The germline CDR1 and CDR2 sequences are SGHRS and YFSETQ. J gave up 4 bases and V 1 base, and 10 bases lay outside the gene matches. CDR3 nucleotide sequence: TGCGCCAGCAGCTTGTTTTCACCAGCGGGGGGCGCAGATACGCAGTATTTT. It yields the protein CASSLFSPAGGADTQYF.

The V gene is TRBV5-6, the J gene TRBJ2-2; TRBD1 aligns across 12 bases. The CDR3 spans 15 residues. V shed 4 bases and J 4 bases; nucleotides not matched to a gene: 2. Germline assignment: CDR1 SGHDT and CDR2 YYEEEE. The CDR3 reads CASSPGQGATGELFF. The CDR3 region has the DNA TGTGCCAGCAGCCCGGGACAGGGGGCCACCGGGGAGCTGTTTTTT.

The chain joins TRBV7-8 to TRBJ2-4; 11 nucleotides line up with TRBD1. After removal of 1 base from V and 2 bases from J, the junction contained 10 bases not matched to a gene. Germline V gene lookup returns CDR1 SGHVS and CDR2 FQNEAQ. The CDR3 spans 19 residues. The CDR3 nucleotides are TGTGCCAGCAGCTTAGATTCGCCGGGACAGGGGGAACCCAAAAACATTCAGTACTTC. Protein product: CASSLDSPGQGEPKNIQYF.

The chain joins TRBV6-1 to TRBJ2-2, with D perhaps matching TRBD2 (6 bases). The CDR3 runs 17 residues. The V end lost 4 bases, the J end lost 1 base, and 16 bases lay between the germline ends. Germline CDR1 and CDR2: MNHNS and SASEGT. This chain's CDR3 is CASSAFNRGMNTGELFF. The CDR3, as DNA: TGTGCCAGCAGTGCCTTTAACCGGGGGATGAACACCGGGGAGCTGTTTTTT.

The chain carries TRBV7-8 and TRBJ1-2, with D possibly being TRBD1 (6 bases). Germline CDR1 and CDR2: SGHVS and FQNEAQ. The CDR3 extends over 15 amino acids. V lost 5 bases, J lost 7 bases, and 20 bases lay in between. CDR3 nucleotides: TGTGCCAGCAGCCCGGGGGGGGCCGGGTTCGGTGGCTACACCTTC. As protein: CASSPGGAGFGGYTF.

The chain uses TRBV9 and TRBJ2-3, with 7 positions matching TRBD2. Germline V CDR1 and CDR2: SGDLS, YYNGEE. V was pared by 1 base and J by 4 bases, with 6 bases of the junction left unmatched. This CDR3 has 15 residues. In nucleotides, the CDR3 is TGTGCCAGCAGCGTAAGGGCTAGCGGCCCAGATACGCAGTATTTT. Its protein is CASSVRASGPDTQYF.

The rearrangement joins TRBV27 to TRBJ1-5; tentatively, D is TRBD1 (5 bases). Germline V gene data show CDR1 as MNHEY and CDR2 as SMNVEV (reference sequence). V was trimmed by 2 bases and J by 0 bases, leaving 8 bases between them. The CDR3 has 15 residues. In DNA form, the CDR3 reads TGTGCCAGCAGTTTAGGAGGGGTTAGCAATCAGCCCCAGCATTTT. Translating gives CASSLGGVSNQPQHF.

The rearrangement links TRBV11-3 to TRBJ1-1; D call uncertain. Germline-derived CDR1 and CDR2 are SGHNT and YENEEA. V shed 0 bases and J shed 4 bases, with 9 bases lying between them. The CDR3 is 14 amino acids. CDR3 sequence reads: CASSLEGQVTEAFF. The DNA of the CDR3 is TGTGCCAGCAGCTTAGAAGGTCAGGTCACTGAAGCTTTCTTT.

DNA for the CDR3: TGCAGCGCACGTGGGACAGGGAACTATGGCTACACCTTC. This encodes CSARGTGNYGYTF. V gene TRBV29-1 combines with J gene TRBJ1-2; 9 bases map to TRBD1. Germline CDR1 SQVTM, CDR2 ANQGSEA. The CDR3 loop spans 13 amino acids. Trimming removed 7 bases from V and 2 bases from J; junction bases left unmatched: 5. Full variable domain (missing parts from reference TRBV29-1 and TRBJ1-2): SAVISQKPSRDICQRGTSLTIQCQVDSQVTMMFWYRQQPGQSLTLIATANQGSEATYESGFVIDKFPISRPNLTFSTLTVSNMSPEDSSIYLCSARGTGNYGYTFGSGTRLTVV.

The CDR3 here is CASSDWRRICGYTF. The CDR3 DNA is TGCGCCAGCAGTGACTGGCGGAGAATCTGTGGCTACACCTTC. The chain couples TRBV10-1 to TRBJ1-2; the D is unclear. In germline, CDR1 is WNHNN, CDR2 SYGVQD (reference sequence). This CDR3 region has 14 residues. Trimming cost V 3 bases and J 7 bases, with 15 bases left between them.

CDR3: CASSQDLTGGGEKLFF. CDR3 nucleotides: TGCGCCAGCAGCCAAGATCTAACAGGGGGCGGTGAAAAACTGTTTTTT. The V and J genes are TRBV4-3 and TRBJ1-4; 9 positions match TRBD1. The CDR3 covers 16 residues. Germline-derived CDR1 and CDR2 are LGHNA and YSLEER. Losses at the gene ends were 0 bases for V and 7 bases for J; bases not matched to a gene: 6.

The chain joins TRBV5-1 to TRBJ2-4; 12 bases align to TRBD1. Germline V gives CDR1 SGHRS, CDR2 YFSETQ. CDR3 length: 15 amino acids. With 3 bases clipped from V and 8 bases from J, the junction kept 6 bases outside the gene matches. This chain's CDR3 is CASSYSGQGADIQYF. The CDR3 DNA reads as TGCGCCAGCAGCTACTCGGGACAGGGGGCAGACATTCAGTACTTC.

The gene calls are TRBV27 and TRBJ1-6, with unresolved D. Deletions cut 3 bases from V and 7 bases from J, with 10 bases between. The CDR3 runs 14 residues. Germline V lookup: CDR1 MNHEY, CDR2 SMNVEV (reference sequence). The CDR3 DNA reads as TGTGCCAGCAGTTTTGAGATTTTCAATTCACCCCTCCACTTT. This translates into CASSFEIFNSPLHF.

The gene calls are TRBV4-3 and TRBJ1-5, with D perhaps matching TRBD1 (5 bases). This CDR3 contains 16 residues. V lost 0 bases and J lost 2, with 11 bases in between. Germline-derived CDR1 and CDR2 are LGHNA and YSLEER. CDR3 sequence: CASSQDWGQGNQPQHF. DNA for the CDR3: TGCGCCAGCAGCCAAGATTGGGGCCAGGGCAATCAGCCCCAGCATTTT.